The count of the clone carrying this T cell receptor beta chain is one. Its antigen is unidentified. The data derive from a study of cytomegalovirus exposure and HLA in healthy donors. Turning to the study itself: The 110 or so validation repertoires used the same platform as the 666 first-cohort repertoires, a later analysis reported. Points from the study as a whole: The tendency of first-cohort TCR clusters to co-occur in the roughly 130 validation repertoires emerged from a later analysis.

Germline V gene sequence: CDR1 SGHTA, CDR2 FQGNSA. CDR3 length equals 16 residues. V lost 1 base, J lost 7 bases, and 5 bases stayed unmatched. Method: immunoSEQ multiplex PCR; TCRdb's copy keeps in-frame clones and lacks some. The repertoire consists of approximately 200,000 clones, with around 90% occurring once and the leading ten covering 2.9%. V and J are TRBV7-2 and TRBJ2-1; TRBD2 matches at 12 bases. This receptor was obtained from a woman under 30 in good health and CMV-seronegative. The specimen was PBMCs. In nucleotides, the CDR3 is TGTGCCAGCAGCTTAGGTAGGACTAGCGGGAAGAATGAGCAGTTCTTC. Protein: CASSLGRTSGKNEQFF.